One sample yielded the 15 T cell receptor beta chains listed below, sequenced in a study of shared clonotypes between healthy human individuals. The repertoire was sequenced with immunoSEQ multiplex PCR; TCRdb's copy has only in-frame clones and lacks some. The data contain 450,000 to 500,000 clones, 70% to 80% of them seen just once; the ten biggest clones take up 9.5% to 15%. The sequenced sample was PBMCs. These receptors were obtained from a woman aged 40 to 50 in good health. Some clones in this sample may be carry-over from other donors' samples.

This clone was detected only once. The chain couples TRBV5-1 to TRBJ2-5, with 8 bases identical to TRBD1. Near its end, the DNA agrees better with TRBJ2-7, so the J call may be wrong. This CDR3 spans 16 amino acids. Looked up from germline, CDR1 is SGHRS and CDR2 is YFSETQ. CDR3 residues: CASSPKDRDLPYEQYF. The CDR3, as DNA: TGCGCCAGCAGCCCTAAGGACAGGGACCTTCCCTACGAGCAGTACTTC.

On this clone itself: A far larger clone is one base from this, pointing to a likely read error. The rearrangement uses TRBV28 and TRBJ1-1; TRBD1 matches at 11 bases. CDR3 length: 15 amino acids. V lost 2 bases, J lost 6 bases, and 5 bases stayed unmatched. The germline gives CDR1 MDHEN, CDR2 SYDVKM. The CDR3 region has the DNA TGTGCCAGCAGTTTACAGGACAGGGGGCTTCCTGAAGCTTTCTTT. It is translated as CASSLQDRGLPEAFF.

The CDR3 here is CASGTSGRVYEQYF. CDR3 DNA: TGTGCCAGCGGAACTAGCGGGAGAGTCTACGAGCAGTACTTC. The rearrangement uses TRBV27 and TRBJ2-7; 11 bases agree with TRBD2. The CDR3 totals 14 residues. J was trimmed by 3 bases and V by 8 bases; bases with no gene match: 6. Germline CDR1 MNHEY, CDR2 SMNVEV (reference sequence).

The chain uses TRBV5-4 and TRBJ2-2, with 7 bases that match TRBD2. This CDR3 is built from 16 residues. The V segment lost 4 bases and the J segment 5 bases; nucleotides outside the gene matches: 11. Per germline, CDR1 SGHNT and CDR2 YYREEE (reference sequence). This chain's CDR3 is CASSPGGTVGTGELFF. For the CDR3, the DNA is TGTGCCAGCAGCCCCGGGGGGACCGTTGGGACCGGGGAGCTGTTTTTT.

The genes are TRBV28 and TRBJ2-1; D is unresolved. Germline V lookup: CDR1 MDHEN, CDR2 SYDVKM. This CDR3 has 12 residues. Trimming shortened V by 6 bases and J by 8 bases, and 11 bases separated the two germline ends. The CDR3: CASSPNWDEQFF. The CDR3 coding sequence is TGTGCCAGCAGCCCTAATTGGGATGAGCAGTTCTTC.

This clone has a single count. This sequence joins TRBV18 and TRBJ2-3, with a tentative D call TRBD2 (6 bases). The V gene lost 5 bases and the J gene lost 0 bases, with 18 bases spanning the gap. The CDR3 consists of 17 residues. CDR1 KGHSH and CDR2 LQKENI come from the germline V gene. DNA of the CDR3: TGTGCCAGCTCAACTGATCAGATAGCGGTGAGCACAGATACGCAGTATTTT. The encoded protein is CASSTDQIAVSTDTQYF.

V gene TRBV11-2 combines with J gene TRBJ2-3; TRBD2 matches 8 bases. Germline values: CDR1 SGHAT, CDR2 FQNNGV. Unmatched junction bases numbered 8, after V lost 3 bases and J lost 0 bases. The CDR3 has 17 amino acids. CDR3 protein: CASSFWAGGGSTDTQYF. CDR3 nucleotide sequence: TGTGCCAGCAGCTTCTGGGCGGGGGGCGGCAGCACAGATACGCAGTATTTT. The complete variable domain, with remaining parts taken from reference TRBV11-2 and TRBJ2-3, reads EAGVAQSPRYKIIEKRQSVAFWCNPISGHATLYWYQQILGQGPKLLIQFQNNGVVDDSQLPKDRFSAERLKGVDSTLKIQPAKLEDSAVYLCASSFWAGGGSTDTQYFGPGTRLTVL.

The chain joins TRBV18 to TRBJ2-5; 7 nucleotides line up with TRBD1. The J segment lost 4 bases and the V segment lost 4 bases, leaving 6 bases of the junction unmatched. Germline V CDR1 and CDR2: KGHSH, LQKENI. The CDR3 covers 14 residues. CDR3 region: CASSQGAGGETQYF. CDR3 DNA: TGTGCCAGCTCACAGGGGGCAGGTGGAGAGACCCAGTACTTC.

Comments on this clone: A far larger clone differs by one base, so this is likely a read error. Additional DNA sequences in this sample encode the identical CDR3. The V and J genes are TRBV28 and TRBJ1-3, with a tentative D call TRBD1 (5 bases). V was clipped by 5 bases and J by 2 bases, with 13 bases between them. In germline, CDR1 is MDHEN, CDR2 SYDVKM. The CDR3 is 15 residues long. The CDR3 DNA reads TGTGCCAGCAGTCTGACCAGGGTCACTGGAAACACCATATATTTT. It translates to CASSLTRVTGNTIYF.

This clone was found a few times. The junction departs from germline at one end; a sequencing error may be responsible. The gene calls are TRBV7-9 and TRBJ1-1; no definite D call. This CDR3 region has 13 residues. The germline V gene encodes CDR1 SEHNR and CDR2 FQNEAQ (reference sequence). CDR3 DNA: TGTGCCAGCAGCTTAGCCAGCTCCCGGAGCCATGACTTT. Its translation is CASSLASSRSHDF.

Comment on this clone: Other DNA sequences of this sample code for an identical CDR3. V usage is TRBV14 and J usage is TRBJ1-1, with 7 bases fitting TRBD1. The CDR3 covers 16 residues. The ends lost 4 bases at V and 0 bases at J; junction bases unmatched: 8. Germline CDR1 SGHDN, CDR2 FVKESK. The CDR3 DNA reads TGTGCCAGCAGCCGGCACGAGGGACAGATGAACACTGAAGCTTTCTTT. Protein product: CASSRHEGQMNTEAFF.

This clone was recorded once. CDR3 sequence reads: CASSLYYSGANVLTF. CDR3 DNA: TGTGCCAGCAGCTTGTACTATTCTGGGGCCAACGTCCTGACTTTC. This chain connects TRBV5-6 to TRBJ2-6, with unresolved D. The CDR3 runs to 15 residues. The V gene's germline CDR1 is SGHDT and CDR2 YYEEEE. V gave up 1 base and J gave up 1 base, with 6 bases separating them.

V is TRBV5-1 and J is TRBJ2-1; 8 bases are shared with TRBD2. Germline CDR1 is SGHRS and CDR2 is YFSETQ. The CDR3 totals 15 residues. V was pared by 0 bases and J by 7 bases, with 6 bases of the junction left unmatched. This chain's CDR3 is CASSLAEREWNEQFF. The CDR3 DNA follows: TGCGCCAGCAGCTTGGCGGAGCGGGAGTGGAATGAGCAGTTCTTC.

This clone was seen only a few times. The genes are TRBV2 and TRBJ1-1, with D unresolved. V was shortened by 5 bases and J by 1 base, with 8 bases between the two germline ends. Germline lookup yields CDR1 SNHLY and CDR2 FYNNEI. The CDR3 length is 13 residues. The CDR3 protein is CASSSERNTEAFF. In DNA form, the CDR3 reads TGTGCCAGCAGTAGCGAACGGAACACTGAAGCTTTCTTT.

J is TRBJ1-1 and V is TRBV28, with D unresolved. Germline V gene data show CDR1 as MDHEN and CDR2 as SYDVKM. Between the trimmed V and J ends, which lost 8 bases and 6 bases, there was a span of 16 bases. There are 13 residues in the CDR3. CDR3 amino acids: CASDREADSEAFF. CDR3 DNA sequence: TGTGCCAGCGATCGGGAGGCCGACTCTGAAGCTTTCTTT.